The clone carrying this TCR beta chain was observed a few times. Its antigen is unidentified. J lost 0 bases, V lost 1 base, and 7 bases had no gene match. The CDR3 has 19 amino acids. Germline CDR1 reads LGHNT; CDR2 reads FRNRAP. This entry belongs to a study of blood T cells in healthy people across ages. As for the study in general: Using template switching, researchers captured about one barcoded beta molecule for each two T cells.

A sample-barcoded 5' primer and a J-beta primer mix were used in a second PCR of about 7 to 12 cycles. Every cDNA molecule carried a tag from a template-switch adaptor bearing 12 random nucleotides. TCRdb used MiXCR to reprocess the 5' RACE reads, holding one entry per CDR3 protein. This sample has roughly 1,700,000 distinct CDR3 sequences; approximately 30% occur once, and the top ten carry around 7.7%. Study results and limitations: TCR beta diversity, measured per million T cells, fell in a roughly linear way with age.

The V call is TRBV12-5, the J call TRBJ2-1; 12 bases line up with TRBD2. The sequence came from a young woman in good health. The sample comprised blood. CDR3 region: CASGLALAGGPSSYNEQFF. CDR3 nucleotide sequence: TGTGCTAGTGGTTTGGCACTAGCGGGGGGTCCGAGCTCCTACAATGAGCAGTTCTTC.